One and the same sample provided the 3 T cell receptor beta chains below, sequenced in a study of CD8+ T cells in alopecia areata (dated by TCRdb to the late 2010s). The method was the immunoSEQ multiplex PCR assay. RNA was extracted from all samples and reverse transcribed into cDNA, which served as template for TCR sequencing. This is the immuneACCESS table as TCRdb keeps it, with only in-frame sequences that have V and J called. A part of the clones is gone; compared with another copy, unresolved V genes explain less than half, and the rest is unexplained. For this sample the table gives 120,000 to 150,000 clones, of which approximately 87% were detected only once. Together, the top ten hold approximately 15% of the sample. The label giving this sample's time point can be read as: baseline before oral tofacitinib. The sequences come from CD8+ T cells sorted from blood, collected at week 0. These receptors all come from a human donor with alopecia areata.

The chain carries TRBV5-1 and TRBJ2-7, with D possibly being TRBD1 or TRBD2 (5 bases each). Germline lookup yields CDR1 SGHRS and CDR2 YFSETQ. The CDR3 spans 14 residues. V gave up 3 bases and J gave up 2 bases, with 12 bases separating them. The CDR3 coding sequence is TGCGCCAGCAGCTGGGACGGTCTTACCTACGAGCAGTACTTC. Residues: CASSWDGLTYEQYF.

V gene TRBV6-5 combines with J gene TRBJ2-7; 9 bases align to TRBD1. Germline assignment: CDR1 MNHEY and CDR2 SVGAGI. The CDR3 contains 14 residues. With 6 bases clipped from V and 0 bases from J, the junction kept 3 bases outside the gene matches. CDR3 nucleotide sequence: TGTGCCAGCAGGGGGACAGGGAGCTCCTACGAGCAGTACTTC. This gives the protein CASRGTGSSYEQYF.

This clone was counted only a few times. The V call is TRBV2, the J call TRBJ2-6, with TRBD2 as a possible D gene (7 bases). This CDR3 contains 15 residues. Trimming left V 6 bases short and J 0 bases short, with 9 bases between. Germline V gene lookup returns CDR1 SNHLY and CDR2 FYNNEI. The CDR3 bases are TGTGCCAGCAGGGGGGGGGCCTCTGGGGCCAACGTCCTGACTTTC. Amino acids: CASRGGASGANVLTF.